The 13 T cell receptor beta chains below come from one sample, sequenced in a study of cytomegalovirus exposure and HLA in healthy donors. The PCR used 60 Vbeta and 13 Jbeta primers. The data were produced by immunoSEQ multiplex PCR, yet TCRdb's version contains in-frame clones alone and is incomplete. The sample holds some 210,000 clones, about 72% seen once. The sample was PBMCs. The receptors were gathered from a male donor in good health and CMV-seronegative.

The gene calls are TRBV6-5 and TRBJ1-2; 9 bases map to TRBD1. The CDR3 totals 14 residues. The V gene end was trimmed by 6 bases and the J gene end by 6 bases; junction bases not matched to a gene: 8. Germline V gene sequence: CDR1 MNHEY, CDR2 SVGAGI. CDR3 in amino acids: CASRKGTGRDGYTF. In DNA, the CDR3 is TGTGCCAGCAGGAAAGGGACAGGGAGGGATGGCTACACCTTC.

The chain is built from TRBV2 and TRBJ1-5; D perhaps matches TRBD1 (5 bases). V lost 10 bases and J lost 0, with 13 bases in between. The germline CDR1 and CDR2 sequences are SNHLY and FYNNEI. The CDR3 length is 14 residues. The CDR3 DNA is TGTGCCACCTCGGGGGGGTATAGCAATCAGCCCCAGCATTTT. It specifies CATSGGYSNQPQHF.

This clone was found once. This chain links TRBV27 with TRBJ1-1, with D perhaps TRBD1 (6 bases). V lost 0 bases to trimming and J lost 11 bases, with 13 bases between them. The CDR3 runs 13 residues. The germline V gene has CDR1 MNHEY and CDR2 SMNVEV (reference sequence). The CDR3 reads CASSLSIQGRAFF. CDR3 coding DNA: TGTGCCAGCAGTTTATCGATACAGGGAAGGGCTTTCTTT.

The chain has TRBV27 and TRBJ2-5; D is perhaps TRBD2 (5 bases). The CDR3 has 15 residues. The V and J ends lost 5 bases and 4 bases respectively, with 17 bases between them. Germline CDR1 and CDR2: MNHEY and SMNVEV (reference sequence). The CDR3 bases are TGTGCCAGCAGTCCCCGGGCCCGAGGAGGAGAGACCCAGTACTTC. Residues: CASSPRARGGETQYF.

The chain recombines TRBV2 with TRBJ2-3; 7 bases match TRBD2. Germline V lookup: CDR1 SNHLY, CDR2 FYNNEI. V gave up 4 bases and J gave up 2 bases; unmatched junction bases: 6. The length of the CDR3 is 15 residues. The CDR3 DNA reads as TGTGCCAGCAGTGTAAGGGCGGGGGACACAGATACGCAGTATTTT. As protein: CASSVRAGDTDTQYF.

Only a few counts were recorded for this clone. CDR3 coding DNA: TGTGCCAGCGCCCGGGACAGGGGCCCAGATACGCAGTATTTT. Amino acid sequence: CASARDRGPDTQYF. The chain recombines TRBV28 with TRBJ2-3; 10 nucleotides align to TRBD1. The CDR3 is made up of 14 amino acids. The germline CDR1 and CDR2 sequences are MDHEN and SYDVKM. The J segment lost 4 bases and the V segment lost 8 bases, leaving 6 bases of the junction unmatched.

The chain recombines TRBV7-9 with TRBJ2-1; TRBD2 agrees at 8 bases. Germline loops: CDR1 SEHNR, CDR2 FQNEAQ (reference sequence). The CDR3 loop spans 17 amino acids. The ends lost 3 bases at V and 7 bases at J; junction bases unmatched: 14. This CDR3 reads CASSLYPMGLGYNEQFF. CDR3 coding DNA: TGTGCCAGCAGCTTGTATCCAATGGGACTAGGGTATAATGAGCAGTTCTTC.

The chain has TRBV2 and TRBJ1-5; 7 positions agree with TRBD1. The length of the CDR3 is 17 residues. Germline values: CDR1 SNHLY, CDR2 FYNNEI. Trimming removed 4 bases from V and 2 bases from J; junction bases left unmatched: 11. The CDR3 DNA sequence: TGTGCCAGCAGTGTTGGAGGGGGCAAGGATGGCAATCAGCCCCAGCATTTT. Translating gives CASSVGGGKDGNQPQHF.

In the case of this clone: Other DNA variants within this sample encode the same CDR3. The chain couples TRBV19 to TRBJ2-7; 10 bases are a match to TRBD2. CDR3 length equals 14 residues. The V gene's germline CDR1 is LNHDA and CDR2 SQIVND (reference sequence). V was pared by 6 bases and J by 1 base, with 3 bases of the junction left unmatched. The CDR3 DNA is TGTGCCAGTAGCCGACTAGCGGGTTCCTACGAGCAGTACTTC. Translation gives CASSRLAGSYEQYF.

CDR3 nucleotide sequence: TGTGCCAGTAGTATAGAAGGGGAGGACGAGCAGTACTTC. Translated: CASSIEGEDEQYF. The chain carries TRBV19 and TRBJ2-7; TRBD2 is a possible D gene (6 bases). The CDR3 length is 13 residues. Looked up from germline, CDR1 is LNHDA and CDR2 is SQIVND (reference sequence). The V end was cut by 0 bases, the J end by 5 bases, with 8 bases between.

The CDR3 sequence: CASSLTSGADEQYF. CDR3 sequence (DNA): TGTGCCAGCAGCTTGACTAGTGGAGCGGACGAGCAGTACTTC. This chain links TRBV5-4 with TRBJ2-7; D possibly corresponds to TRBD2 (5 bases). CDR3 length: 14 amino acids. Between the trimmed V and J ends, which lost 1 base and 5 bases, there was a span of 13 bases. CDR1 and CDR2 (germline): SGHNT, YYREEE (reference sequence).

The chain has TRBV7-9 and TRBJ2-2, with a tentative D call TRBD2 (5 bases). Germline V gives CDR1 SEHNR, CDR2 FQNEAQ (reference sequence). The ends were cut back, 2 bases at V and 7 bases at J, with 17 bases in the middle. This CDR3 region has 16 residues. The chain's CDR3 is CASSLQPRGRGGELFF. The CDR3 DNA reads TGTGCCAGCAGCTTACAGCCCCGCGGGCGAGGCGGGGAGCTGTTTTTT.

V gene TRBV28 combines with J gene TRBJ2-6, with 7 bases matching TRBD1. V shed 3 bases and J 4 bases; nucleotides not matched to a gene: 9. The CDR3 runs 17 residues. Germline V CDR1 and CDR2: MDHEN, SYDVKM. CDR3 residues: CASSFLDRPGGANVLTF. CDR3 DNA: TGTGCCAGCAGTTTCTTGGACAGGCCGGGGGGGGCCAACGTCCTGACTTTC.